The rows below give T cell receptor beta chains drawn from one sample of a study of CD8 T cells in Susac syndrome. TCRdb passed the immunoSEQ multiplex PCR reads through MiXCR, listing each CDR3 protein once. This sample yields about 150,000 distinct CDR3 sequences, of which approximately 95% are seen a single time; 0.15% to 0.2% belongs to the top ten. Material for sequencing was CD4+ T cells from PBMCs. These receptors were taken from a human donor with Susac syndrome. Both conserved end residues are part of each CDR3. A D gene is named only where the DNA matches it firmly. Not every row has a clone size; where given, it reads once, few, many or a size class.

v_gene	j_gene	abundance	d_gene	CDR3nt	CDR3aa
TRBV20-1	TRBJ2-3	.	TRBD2	TGCAGTGCTCCGGGGGGAGGGTCCACAGATACGCAGTATTTT	CSAPGGGSTDTQYF
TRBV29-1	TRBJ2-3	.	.	TGCACCTCCGGGTCGGGCACAGATACGCAGTATTTT	CTSGSGTDTQYF
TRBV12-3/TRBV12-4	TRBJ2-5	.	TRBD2	TGTGCCAGCAGTTTGCGGCTAGCGGGGTCTTCGACCCAGTACTTC	CASSLRLAGSSTQYF
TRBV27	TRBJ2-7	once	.	TGTGCCAGCAGCGCTTACAGGGTCAGTTCCTACGAGCAGTACTTC	CASSAYRVSSYEQYF
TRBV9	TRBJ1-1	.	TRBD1	TGTGCCAGCAGCGCAGGACAGGCGCTACCGGGTGAAGCTTTCTTT	CASSAGQALPGEAFF
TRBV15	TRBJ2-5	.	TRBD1	TGTGCCACCAGCAGGATTGACAGGGGAGAAGAGACCCAGTACTTC	CATSRIDRGEETQYF
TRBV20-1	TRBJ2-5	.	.	TGCAGTGCTAGTAAGACGGGGCGCTCCCCGAACTTC	CSASKTGRSPNF
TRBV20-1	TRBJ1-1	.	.	TGCAGTGCTAGGTCTCCAGGGAAGCAATACACTGAAGCTTTCTTT	CSARSPGKQYTEAFF
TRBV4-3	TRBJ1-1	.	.	TGCGCCAGCAGCCAAGATTTCCACGGTAACACTGAAGCTTTCTTT	CASSQDFHGNTEAFF
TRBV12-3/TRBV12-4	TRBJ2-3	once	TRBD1	TGTGCCAGCAACATCACCCCCAGGGGGAAAGATACGCAGTATTTT	CASNITPRGKDTQYF
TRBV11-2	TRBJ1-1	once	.	TGTGCCAGCAGCGCGTCCCCGTACAGGGACACTGAAGCTTTCTTT	CASSASPYRDTEAFF
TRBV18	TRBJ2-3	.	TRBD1	TGTGCCAGCTCACCCGGGACAGGGGGCGATCCTACAAATACGCAGTATTTT	CASSPGTGGDPTNTQYF
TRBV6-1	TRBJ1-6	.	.	TGTGCCAGCGGCCGGACGGTGAACTCCTATAATTCACCCCTCCACTTT	CASGRTVNSYNSPLHF
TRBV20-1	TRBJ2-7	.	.	TGCAGTGCTAGAGCCCCCCAGGGTTACGAGCAGTACTTC	CSARAPQGYEQYF
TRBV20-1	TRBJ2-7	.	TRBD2	TGCAGTGCTAGTTCCCCTCTAGCGGGGGCCCCTGGGCTTGAGCAGTACTTC	CSASSPLAGAPGLEQYF
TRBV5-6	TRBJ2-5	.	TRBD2	TGTGCCAGCAGTCAACGGGGGGGCCTCGAGACCCAGTACTTC	CASSQRGGLETQYF
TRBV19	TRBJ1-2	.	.	TGTGCCAGTTCACCCGGGACAACGTATACTAATGGCTACACCTTC	CASSPGTTYTNGYTF
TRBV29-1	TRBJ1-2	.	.	TGCAGCGTTGTAAAGAGAGGCGAGGGCTACACCTTC	CSVVKRGEGYTF
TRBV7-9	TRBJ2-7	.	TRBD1	TGTGCCAGCAGCCCAGCAGGACAGGGGGACGAGCAGTACTTC	CASSPAGQGDEQYF
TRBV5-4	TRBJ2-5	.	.	TGTGCCATCGGCCGGAACCAAGAGACCCAGTACTTC	CAIGRNQETQYF
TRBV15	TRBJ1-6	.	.	TGTGCCACCAGCAGAGACCCTCGCCCGGAGCTGAATAATTCACCCCTCCACTTT	CATSRDPRPELNNSPLHF
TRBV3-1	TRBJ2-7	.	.	TGTGCCAGCAGCCAAGATGGGGGGAACGAGCAGTACTTC	CASSQDGGNEQYF
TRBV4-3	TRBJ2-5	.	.	TGCGCCAGCAGCCCCTGTCGTGTAGAAGAGACCCAGTACTTC	CASSPCRVEETQYF
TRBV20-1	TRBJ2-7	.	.	TGCAGTGCTAGCAGGGGAGATTGGTACGAGCAGTACTTC	CSASRGDWYEQYF
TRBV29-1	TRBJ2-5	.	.	TGCAGCATTACAGGGAAAGAGACCCAGTACTTC	CSITGKETQYF
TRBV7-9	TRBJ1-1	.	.	TGTGCCAGCAGCTTAACAGGGAGGAGCACTGAAGCTTTCTTT	CASSLTGRSTEAFF
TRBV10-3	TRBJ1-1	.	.	TGTGCCATCCTGGGGGCGAGGAACACTGAAGCTTTCTTT	CAILGARNTEAFF
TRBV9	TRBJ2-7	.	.	TGTGCCAGCAGCCCAGAGGACTGGAGGGGGAAATACGAGCAGTACTTC	CASSPEDWRGKYEQYF
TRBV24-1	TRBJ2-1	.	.	TGTGCCACCAGTGATTCAGGGGCCCCGTACAATGAGCAGTTCTTC	CATSDSGAPYNEQFF
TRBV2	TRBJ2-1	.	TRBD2	TGTGCCAGCAGTGAGCGGGGGAGGAATGAGCAGTTCTTC	CASSERGRNEQFF
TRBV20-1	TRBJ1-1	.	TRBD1	TGCAGTGCCGAGGACAGGGAGGGGAACACTGAAGCTTTCTTT	CSAEDREGNTEAFF
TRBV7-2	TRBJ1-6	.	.	TGTGCCAGCAGCTCCACCCGACCGGGACAAAATAATTCACCCCTCCACTTT	CASSSTRPGQNNSPLHF
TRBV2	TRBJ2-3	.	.	TGTGCCAGCAGTGATCCTACCAGATCATACACAGATACGCAGTATTTT	CASSDPTRSYTDTQYF
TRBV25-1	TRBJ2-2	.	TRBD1	TGTGCCAGCAGTGTTACAGGGACAGGAACGGGGGAGCTGTTTTTT	CASSVTGTGTGELFF
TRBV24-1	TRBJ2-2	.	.	TGTGCCACCAGTGTTGCCGGGCCGAACACCGGGGAGCTGTTTTTT	CATSVAGPNTGELFF
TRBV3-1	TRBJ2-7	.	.	TGTGCCAGCAGCCCTACCGAGGCCTACTACGAGCAGTACTTC	CASSPTEAYYEQYF
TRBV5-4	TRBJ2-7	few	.	TGTGCCAGCAGCTTGGAATACGAGCAGTACTTC	CASSLEYEQYF
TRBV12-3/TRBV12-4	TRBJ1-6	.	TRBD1	TGTGCCAGCAGGGGGACAGGGGGCTATTCACCCCTCCACTTT	CASRGTGGYSPLHF
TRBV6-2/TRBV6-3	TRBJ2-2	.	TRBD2	TGTGCCAGCAGTCGGACTAGCGGGGGGGCCGCGAACACCGGGGAGCTGTTTTTT	CASSRTSGGAANTGELFF
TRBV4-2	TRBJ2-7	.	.	TGTGCCACCGGCGGGGCGGGGGCGGGCGAGCAGTACTTC	CATGGAGAGEQYF
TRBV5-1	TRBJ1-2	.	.	TGCGCCAGCAGCTTGGTGGGGGAAAACTATGGCTACACCTTC	CASSLVGENYGYTF
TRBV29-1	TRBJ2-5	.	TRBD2	TGCAGCGTCACCGGGACTAGAGGCGAGACCCAGTACTTC	CSVTGTRGETQYF